Below, 24 T cell receptor beta chains from the same sample are listed, as sequenced in a study of blood T cell repertoires in COVID-19. Sequencing used immunoSEQ multiplex PCR; TCRdb keeps in-frame clones, though not all of them. This sample yields approximately 190,000 clones, of which around 84% are seen a single time; 3% to 3.5% belongs to the top ten. Sequenced sample: PBMCs or T cells enriched from blood (not recorded which). The receptors were gathered from a woman in her twenties or thirties who had been exposed to COVID-19.

This clone was seen a few times. V usage is TRBV7-9 and J usage is TRBJ2-1; weak D call: TRBD1 (7 bases). The germline gives CDR1 SEHNR, CDR2 FQNEAQ (reference sequence). Trimming removed 7 bases at V and 5 bases at J, with 15 bases between. The CDR3 totals 14 residues. CDR3 protein: CASIPGRGDNEQFF. The DNA for the CDR3 is TGTGCCAGCATCCCGGGCAGGGGGGACAATGAGCAGTTCTTC. Supplemented by reference TRBV7-9 and TRBJ2-1, the full variable domain reads DTGVSQNPRHKITKRGQNVTFRCDPISEHNRLYWYRQTLGQGPEFLTYFQNEAQLEKSRLLSDRFSAERPKGSFSTLEIQRTEQGDSAMYLCASIPGRGDNEQFFGPGTRLTVL.

V and J are TRBV7-9 and TRBJ1-1; TRBD1 aligns across 7 bases. Germline V CDR1 and CDR2: SEHNR, FQNEAQ (reference sequence). The CDR3 totals 17 residues. Trimming took 5 bases from V and 3 from J; bases not matched to a gene: 15. CDR3 coding DNA: TGTGCCAGCAGCCGAACTCTCATTGACAGGGTGTACACTGAAGCTTTCTTT. Translated: CASSRTLIDRVYTEAFF.

This CDR3 is CASSLEASPLHF. CDR3 DNA: TGTGCCAGCAGTCTTGAGGCTTCACCCCTCCACTTT. V is TRBV2 and J is TRBJ1-6; no firm D call. Germline assignment: CDR1 SNHLY and CDR2 FYNNEI. Trimming stripped 5 bases from V and 9 bases from J, with 8 bases between. The CDR3 is 12 amino acids.

The chain uses TRBV10-3 and TRBJ2-2, with no clear D. The germline V and J ends were trimmed by 10 bases and 7 bases, with 19 bases remaining between them. Looked up from germline, CDR1 is ENHRY and CDR2 is SYGVKD. The CDR3 has 14 residues. CDR3 coding DNA: TGTGCCACGCGTGGGCCCGGTGGTAGCGGGGAGCTGTTTTTT. Amino acid sequence: CATRGPGGSGELFF.

The chain uses TRBV3-1 (or the pseudogene TRBV3-2) and TRBJ1-5, with D possibly TRBD1 on 6 matching bases. The germline V and J ends were trimmed by 1 base and 7 bases, with 17 bases remaining between them. The CDR3 spans 16 residues. Germline CDR1 is LGHDT and CDR2 is YNNKEL (reference sequence). CDR3 amino acids: CASSQGSRGGLQPQHF. The CDR3, as DNA: TGTGCCAGCAGCCAAGGCTCGAGAGGGGGTTTGCAGCCCCAGCATTTT.

This clone occurred once. The rearrangement uses TRBV6-5 and TRBJ2-1; 13 nucleotides match TRBD2. The germline V gene encodes CDR1 MNHEY and CDR2 SVGAGI. The CDR3 has 14 residues. J lost 10 bases, V lost 2 bases, and 2 bases had no gene match. The CDR3 sequence: CASSYLGLAGEQFF. The CDR3 region has the DNA TGTGCCAGCAGTTACCTGGGACTAGCGGGGGAGCAGTTCTTC.

The chain combines TRBV7-2 with TRBJ1-2; 11 positions match TRBD1. Trimming at V came to 4 bases and at J to 3 bases, leaving 4 bases not matched to a gene. In germline, CDR1 is SGHTA, CDR2 FQGNSA. The CDR3 covers 15 residues. CDR3 nucleotide sequence: TGTGCCAGCAGCTATTTGGGACAGGGGGACTATGGCTACACCTTC. Its translation: CASSYLGQGDYGYTF. Variable domain in full (rest from reference TRBV7-2 and TRBJ1-2): GAGVSQSPSNKVTEKGKDVELRCDPISGHTALYWYRQSLGQGLEFLIYFQGNSAPDKSGLPSDRFSAERTGGSVSTLTIQRTQQEDSAVYLCASSYLGQGDYGYTFGSGTRLTVV.

The CDR3 loop reads CASSLELGEGDTQYF. In DNA, the CDR3 is TGTGCCAGCAGCTTAGAGCTGGGGGAGGGAGATACGCAGTATTTT. The chain is built from TRBV13 and TRBJ2-3; TRBD2 matches at 7 bases. The junction had 6 bases not matched to a gene; V was cut back by 1 base and J by 5 bases. The length of the CDR3 is 15 residues. CDR1 and CDR2 from the germline V gene are PRHDT and FYEKMQ (reference sequence).

The rearrangement uses TRBV11-2 and TRBJ1-3, with a possible D match to TRBD1 (6 bases). Germline V gene lookup returns CDR1 SGHAT and CDR2 FQNNGV. Trimming stripped 7 bases from V and 4 bases from J, with 20 bases between. This CDR3 spans 16 amino acids. The chain's CDR3 is CASTPRPGGPGNTIYF. DNA for the CDR3: TGTGCCAGCACCCCTAGACCCGGGGGGCCAGGAAACACCATATATTTT.

The V call is TRBV7-2, the J call TRBJ2-3; 12 nucleotides align to TRBD2. V was clipped by 4 bases and J by 6 bases; unmatched bases: 11. Germline values: CDR1 SGHTA, CDR2 FQGNSA. This CDR3 comprises 17 residues. The chain's CDR3 is CASSSQSSGRGSDTQYF. CDR3 in DNA: TGTGCCAGCAGCTCCCAATCTAGCGGGAGGGGTTCGGATACGCAGTATTTT.

The chain joins TRBV7-3 to TRBJ1-6; possible D gene TRBD1, 6 bases. Trimming stripped 3 bases from V and 5 bases from J, with 8 bases between. Looked up from germline, CDR1 is SGHTA and CDR2 is FQGTGA. The CDR3 contains 14 residues. CDR3 bases: TGTGCCAGCAGCTTCCGGGACAATAATTCACCCCTCCACTTT. This codes for CASSFRDNNSPLHF.

The chain has TRBV4-1 and TRBJ2-3, with D maybe TRBD1 (5 bases). The germline CDR1 and CDR2 sequences are MGHRA and YSYEKL. The CDR3 is made up of 16 amino acids. Deletions cut 0 bases from V and 6 bases from J, with 16 bases between. The CDR3 is CASSQDGQGVYDTQYF. The CDR3 coding sequence is TGCGCCAGCAGCCAAGATGGGCAGGGCGTGTATGATACGCAGTATTTT.

This chain uses TRBV9 with TRBJ2-5; the match to TRBD1 covers 7 bases. Germline V lookup: CDR1 SGDLS, CDR2 YYNGEE. The junction had 6 bases not matched to a gene; V was cut back by 3 bases and J by 4 bases. CDR3 length: 14 amino acids. CDR3 nucleotides: TGTGCCAGCAGCGGATTCCGACAGGGAGAGACCCAGTACTTC. Protein product: CASSGFRQGETQYF. The complete variable domain, with remaining parts taken from reference TRBV9 and TRBJ2-5, reads DSGVTQTPKHLITATGQRVTLRCSPRSGDLSVYWYQQSLDQGLQFLIQYYNGEERAKGNILERFSAQQFPDLHSELNLSSLELGDSALYFCASSGFRQGETQYFGPGTRLLVL.

This clone is a singleton in its sample. This rearrangement joins TRBV4-3 to TRBJ2-7; TRBD1 is a possible D gene (6 bases). V lost 3 bases and J lost 3, with 12 bases in between. Germline V gene lookup returns CDR1 LGHNA and CDR2 YSLEER. The CDR3 loop spans 14 amino acids. This CDR3 is CASSQDSNSYEQYF. CDR3 coding DNA: TGCGCCAGCAGCCAGGACAGTAACAGCTACGAGCAGTACTTC.

The rearrangement uses TRBV25-1 and TRBJ2-3, with a weak D call TRBD2 (6 bases). The CDR3 has 14 residues. Germline CDR1 MGHDK, CDR2 SYGVNS. V lost 8 bases and J 2 bases, leaving 14 bases between the germline ends. The CDR3 loop is CASPRRGNTDTQYF. Here the CDR3 DNA reads TGTGCCAGCCCAAGGAGGGGAAACACAGATACGCAGTATTTT. Complete variable domain (other parts from reference TRBV25-1 and TRBJ2-3): EADIYQTPRYLVIGTGKKITLECSQTMGHDKMYWYQQDPGMELHLIHYSYGVNSTEKGDLSSESTVSRIRTEHFPLTLESARPSHTSQYLCASPRRGNTDTQYFGPGTRLTVL.

The rearrangement joins TRBV5-8 to TRBJ1-2; tentatively, D is TRBD1 (6 bases). The germline V and J ends were trimmed by 0 bases and 8 bases, with 17 bases remaining between them. CDR3 length: 15 residues. Per germline, CDR1 SGHTS and CDR2 YDEGEE. CDR3 nucleotides: TGTGCCAGCAGCTTGGAGGCGGGGGGCCCTCTAGGCTACACCTTC. It translates to CASSLEAGGPLGYTF.

CDR3 loop: CASSTPRGQGRNQPQHF. The CDR3 DNA sequence: TGTGCCAGTAGTACCCCGCGGGGACAGGGGCGCAATCAGCCCCAGCATTTT. The chain combines TRBV19 with TRBJ1-5, with 10 bases fitting TRBD1. With 4 bases clipped from V and 2 bases from J, the junction kept 8 bases outside the gene matches. The V gene's germline CDR1 is LNHDA and CDR2 SQIVND (reference sequence). This CDR3 has 17 amino acids.

This chain uses TRBV5-1 with TRBJ2-1, with a possible D match to TRBD1 (5 bases). V was clipped by 0 bases and J by 5 bases, with 9 bases between them. The CDR3 totals 14 residues. Germline V CDR1 and CDR2: SGHRS, YFSETQ. The CDR3 sequence is CASSLAPQDNEQFF. CDR3 coding DNA: TGCGCCAGCAGCTTGGCTCCACAGGACAATGAGCAGTTCTTC.

The rearrangement uses TRBV10-3 and TRBJ1-1; no definite D call. Between the trimmed V and J ends, which lost 2 bases and 2 bases, there was a span of 9 bases. This CDR3 is 14 amino acids long. Germline V gene lookup returns CDR1 ENHRY and CDR2 SYGVKD. This CDR3 reads CAISELSLNTEAFF. The CDR3, as DNA: TGTGCCATCAGTGAGCTGAGTCTCAACACTGAAGCTTTCTTT.

V and J are TRBV6-5 and TRBJ1-6; tentative D call: TRBD1 (5 bases). The germline CDR1 and CDR2 sequences are MNHEY and SVGAGI. The CDR3 covers 14 residues. V was cut by 6 bases and J by 8 bases, with 14 bases left in between. The CDR3 loop is CASRRSGGDSPLHF. The DNA for the CDR3 is TGTGCCAGCAGACGCTCGGGGGGAGATTCACCCCTCCACTTT.

J is TRBJ2-1 and V is TRBV9; the match to TRBD2 covers 11 bases. The V and J ends lost 0 bases and 8 bases, in that order; junction bases with no gene match: 4. The CDR3 runs to 15 residues. In germline, CDR1 is SGDLS, CDR2 YYNGEE. CDR3 sequence reads: CASSVGLAGPDEQFF. DNA for the CDR3: TGTGCCAGCAGCGTAGGACTAGCGGGGCCTGATGAGCAGTTCTTC. Combining the CDR3 with reference TRBV9 and TRBJ2-1 gives the whole variable domain DSGVTQTPKHLITATGQRVTLRCSPRSGDLSVYWYQQSLDQGLQFLIQYYNGEERAKGNILERFSAQQFPDLHSELNLSSLELGDSALYFCASSVGLAGPDEQFFGPGTRLTVL.

The V gene is TRBV6-2 or TRBV6-3, the J gene TRBJ2-3; possibly TRBD1 for D (6 bases). Germline V gene data show CDR1 as MNHEY and CDR2 as SVGEGT. Trimming removed 2 bases at V and 1 base at J, with 13 bases between. CDR3 length equals 16 residues. The DNA of the CDR3 is TGTGCCAGCAGTTACGCAGGGTGGGGGCGCACAGATACGCAGTATTTT. It encodes CASSYAGWGRTDTQYF.

The rearrangement links TRBV23-1 to TRBJ2-6; the D gene is possibly TRBD2 (6 bases). TRBV23-1 is an ORF, and what it does is uncertain. The CDR3 runs 19 residues. Trimming shortened V by 6 bases and J by 2 bases, and 23 bases separated the two germline ends. The CDR3 coding sequence is TGCGCCAGCAGCCCTATGATACGGGCGGGACGACCTGGGGCCAACGTCCTGACTTTC. As protein: CASSPMIRAGRPGANVLTF.

V and J are TRBV19 and TRBJ2-3; possibly TRBD2 for D (6 bases). The CDR3 sequence is 12 residues long. Germline CDR1 and CDR2: LNHDA and SQIVND (reference sequence). V lost 10 bases, J lost 8 bases, and 16 bases lay in between. The CDR3 nucleotides are TGTGCCACCAGAAATGCGGGAAGTACGCAGTATTTT. Its protein product is CATRNAGSTQYF.